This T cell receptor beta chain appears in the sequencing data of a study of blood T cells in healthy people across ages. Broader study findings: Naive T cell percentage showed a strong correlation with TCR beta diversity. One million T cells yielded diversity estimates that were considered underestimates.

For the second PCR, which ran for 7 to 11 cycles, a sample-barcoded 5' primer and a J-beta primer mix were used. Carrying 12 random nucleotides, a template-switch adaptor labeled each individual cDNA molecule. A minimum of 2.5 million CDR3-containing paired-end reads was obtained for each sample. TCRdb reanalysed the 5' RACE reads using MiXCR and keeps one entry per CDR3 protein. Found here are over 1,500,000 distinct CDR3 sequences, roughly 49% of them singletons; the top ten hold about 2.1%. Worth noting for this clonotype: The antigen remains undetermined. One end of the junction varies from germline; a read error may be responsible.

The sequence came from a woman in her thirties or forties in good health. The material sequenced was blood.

As DNA, the CDR3 is TGTGCTAGCAGCCCCGCCGTCGGGCTGGACAGGGCCTACAATGAGCAGTTCTTC. This gives the protein CASSPAVGLDRAYNEQFF. The chain has TRBV7-7 and TRBJ2-1; 8 bases line up with TRBD1. The CDR3 has 18 residues. CDR1 and CDR2 from the germline V gene are SSHAT and FNYEAQ (reference sequence).